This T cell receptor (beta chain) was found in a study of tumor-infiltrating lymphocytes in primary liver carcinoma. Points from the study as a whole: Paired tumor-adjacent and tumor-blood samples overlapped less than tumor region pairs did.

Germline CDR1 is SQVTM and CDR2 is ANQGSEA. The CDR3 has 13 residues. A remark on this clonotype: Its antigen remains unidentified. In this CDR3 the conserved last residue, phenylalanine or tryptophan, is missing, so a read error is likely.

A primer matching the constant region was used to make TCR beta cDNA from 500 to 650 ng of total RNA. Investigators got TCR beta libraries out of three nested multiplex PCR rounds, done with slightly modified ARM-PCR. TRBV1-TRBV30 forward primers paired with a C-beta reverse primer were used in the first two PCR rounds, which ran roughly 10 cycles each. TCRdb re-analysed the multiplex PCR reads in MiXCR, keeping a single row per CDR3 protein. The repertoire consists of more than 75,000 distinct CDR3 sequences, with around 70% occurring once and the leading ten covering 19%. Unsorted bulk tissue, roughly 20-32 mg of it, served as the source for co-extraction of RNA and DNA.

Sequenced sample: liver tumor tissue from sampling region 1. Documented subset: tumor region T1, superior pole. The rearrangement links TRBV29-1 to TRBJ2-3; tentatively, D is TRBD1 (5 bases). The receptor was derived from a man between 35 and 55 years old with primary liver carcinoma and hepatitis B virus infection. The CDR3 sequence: CSVKEGAGDTQYS. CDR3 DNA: TGCAGCGTTAAAGAAGGGGCTGGAGATACGCAGTATTCT.